This T cell receptor beta chain was sequenced during a study of CXCR3-negative and CXCR3-positive naive CD8 T cells. Study results and limitations: For CXCR3-positive naive cells, TRB CDR3s were more hydrophobic than those of CXCR3-negative naive cells.

The authors prepared UMI-labeled TRB cDNA libraries by 5' RACE. TCRdb processed the 5' RACE reads again and assigns one entry to each CDR3 protein, with no DNA. Seen in this sample are about 8,400 distinct CDR3 sequences; the ten most common clones hold roughly 2%. A CD45RO-CCR7+CD27+CD95- phenotype identified naive CD8+ T cells. Germline V gene sequence: CDR1 MGHRA, CDR2 YSYEKL. This CDR3 is 15 amino acids long. For this clonotype: What it recognizes is unknown.

This clonotype was sampled from a human donor in good health. Some clones in this sample may be carry-over from other donors' samples. The chain recombines TRBV4-1 with TRBJ1-1; TCRdb gives TRBD1 as the D gene, but with no DNA this cannot be confirmed. Sample: naive CXCR3+ CD8+ T cells from blood. The subset denotes: CD45RO-CCR7+CD27+CD95- naive CD8+ T cells expressing CXCR3 (TNR3+). The CDR3 protein is CASTPTGTGRTEAFF.